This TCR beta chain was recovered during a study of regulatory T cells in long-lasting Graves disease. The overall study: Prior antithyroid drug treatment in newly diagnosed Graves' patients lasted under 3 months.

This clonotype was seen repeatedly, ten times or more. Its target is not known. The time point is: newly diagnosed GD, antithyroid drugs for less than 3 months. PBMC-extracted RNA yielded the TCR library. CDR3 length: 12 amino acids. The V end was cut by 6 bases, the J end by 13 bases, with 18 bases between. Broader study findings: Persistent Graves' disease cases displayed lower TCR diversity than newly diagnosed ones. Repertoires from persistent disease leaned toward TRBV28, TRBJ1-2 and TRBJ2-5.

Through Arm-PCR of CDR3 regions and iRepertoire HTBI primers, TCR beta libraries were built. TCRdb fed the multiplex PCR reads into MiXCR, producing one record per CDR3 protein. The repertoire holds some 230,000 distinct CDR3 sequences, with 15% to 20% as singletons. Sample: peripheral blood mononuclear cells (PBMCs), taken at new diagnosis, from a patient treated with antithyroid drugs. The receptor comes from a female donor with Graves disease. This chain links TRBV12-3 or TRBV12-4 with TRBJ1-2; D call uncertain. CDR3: CASSLPREECTF. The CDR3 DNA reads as TGTGCCAGCAGCCTCCCCCGGGAGGAATGCACCTTC.